The sequence of this T cell receptor beta chain was determined in a study of shared clonotypes between healthy human individuals. TCRdb keeps only in-frame clones here, not all; method: immunoSEQ multiplex PCR. This repertoire shows 2,500,000 or so clones, more than 85% found once; its top ten account for roughly 0.36%. The CDR3 is 15 amino acids. Germline loops: CDR1 MNHEY, CDR2 SMNVEV (reference sequence). Trimming at V came to 7 bases and at J to 2 bases, leaving 9 bases not matched to a gene. As regards this clone: Its cognate antigen is unknown.

The study's findings and limits: Limitation of the genetic and exposure-history diversity represented came from the few donors.

The receptor was isolated from a man in his late teens or twenties in good health. Some clones in this sample may be carry-over from other donors' samples. The chain recombines TRBV27 with TRBJ2-3; 7 positions match TRBD2. Specimen: naive CD4+ T cells from PBMCs. The subset is: CD45RA+ positively selected. The CDR3 bases are TGTGCCAGCACCCCGGGGCGGGGGAACACAGATACGCAGTATTTT. It encodes CASTPGRGNTDTQYF.